A single sample gave rise to the 10 T cell receptor beta chains below, sequenced in a study of blood T cell repertoires in COVID-19. Generated by immunoSEQ multiplex PCR, the TCRdb table keeps only in-frame clones and is missing some. This repertoire shows 80,000 to 100,000 clones, approximately 91% found once; its top ten account for about 1.8%. Sequenced sample: peripheral blood. These receptors were collected from a human donor with active COVID-19. The donor label of this sample is uncertain.

The chain joins TRBV10-3 to TRBJ2-5; 10 bases agree with TRBD1. With V trimmed by 4 bases and J by 5 bases, 7 bases remained unmatched. This CDR3 comprises 15 residues. The germline CDR1 and CDR2 sequences are ENHRY and SYGVKD. CDR3 DNA: TGTGCCATCAGTGGGGGGACAGGGGTGTGGGAGACCCAGTACTTC. Amino acids: CAISGGTGVWETQYF.

V and J are TRBV18 and TRBJ1-1; D may be TRBD1 (6 bases). CDR3 length: 14 residues. Per germline, CDR1 KGHSH and CDR2 LQKENI. V lost 2 bases and J lost 6, with 13 bases in between. DNA of the CDR3: TGTGCCAGCTCACCAGACAGGTTTGGTGCTGAAGCTTTCTTT. Its translation is CASSPDRFGAEAFF.

This chain links TRBV2 with TRBJ2-5; TRBD2 might be the D (6 bases). Deletions cut 0 bases from V and 5 bases from J, with 13 bases between. The CDR3 covers 15 residues. Germline assignment: CDR1 SNHLY and CDR2 FYNNEI. CDR3 DNA sequence: TGTGCCAGCAGTGAAGCGCTCGGGAGAGGGGAGACCCAGTACTTC. Protein sequence: CASSEALGRGETQYF.

This clone was observed a single time. This rearrangement joins TRBV12-3 or TRBV12-4 to TRBJ1-2; D is undetermined. This CDR3 is 13 amino acids long. V lost 3 bases and J 8 bases, leaving 13 bases between the germline ends. The CDR3 nucleotides are TGTGCCAGCAGTTTGGCGGGTTTGGGGGGCTACACCTTC. Protein: CASSLAGLGGYTF.

CDR3 DNA: TGTGCCATCAGTCGGGGGGGTGATAATGAAAAACTGTTTTTT. Protein product: CAISRGGDNEKLFF. This chain uses TRBV10-3 with TRBJ1-4; a weak D match, TRBD1 (5 bases). The CDR3 contains 14 residues. Germline assignment: CDR1 ENHRY and CDR2 SYGVKD. Trimming left V 5 bases short and J 4 bases short, with 11 bases between.

This rearrangement joins TRBV9 to TRBJ2-1, with a weak D call TRBD2 (6 bases). The CDR3 has 11 residues. Germline V gene sequence: CDR1 SGDLS, CDR2 YYNGEE. V lost 4 bases to trimming and J lost 8 bases, with 7 bases between them. CDR3 coding DNA: TGTGCCAGCAGCACGGGGGATGAGCAGTTCTTC. Its protein is CASSTGDEQFF.

The genes are TRBV4-3 and TRBJ1-6; D is perhaps TRBD1 (5 bases). Germline V gene data show CDR1 as LGHNA and CDR2 as YSLEER. The V end lost 2 bases, the J end lost 8 bases, and 13 bases lay between the germline ends. The CDR3 extends over 15 amino acids. CDR3 protein: CASSQNARGDSPLHF. In DNA, the CDR3 is TGCGCCAGCAGCCAAAACGCCCGGGGGGATTCACCCCTCCACTTT.

The chain carries TRBV6-1 and TRBJ2-1; weak D call: TRBD1 (6 bases). The CDR3 has 15 amino acids. The germline gives CDR1 MNHNS, CDR2 SASEGT. Trimming stripped 1 base from V and 4 bases from J, with 11 bases between. The CDR3 spells CASSEDREPYNEQFF. The CDR3 bases are TGTGCCAGCAGTGAAGACAGGGAACCTTACAATGAGCAGTTCTTC.

The CDR3 protein is CASREGGSYEQYF. Written as DNA, the CDR3 is TGTGCCAGCAGAGAGGGCGGATCCTACGAGCAGTACTTC. V gene TRBV27 combines with J gene TRBJ2-7, with D possibly matching TRBD2 (5 bases). Germline V gene lookup returns CDR1 MNHEY and CDR2 SMNVEV (reference sequence). The length of the CDR3 is 13 residues. The V gene lost 6 bases and the J gene lost 1 base, with 10 bases spanning the gap.

This clone showed up just once. The rearrangement links TRBV5-6 to TRBJ1-2; 7 positions agree with TRBD1. Germline values: CDR1 SGHDT, CDR2 YYEEEE. This CDR3 comprises 16 residues. V was pared by 5 bases and J by 0 bases, with 10 bases of the junction left unmatched. This CDR3 is CASSYDRVVSNYGYTF. The CDR3 nucleotides read TGTGCCAGCAGTTACGACAGGGTCGTTTCTAACTATGGCTACACCTTC. The variable domain in full, with the rest retrieved from reference TRBV5-6 and TRBJ1-2, is DAGVTQSPTHLIKTRGQQVTLRCSPKSGHDTVSWYQQALGQGPQFIFQYYEEEERQRGNFPDRFSGHQFPNYSSELNVNALLLGDSALYLCASSYDRVVSNYGYTFGSGTRLTVV.